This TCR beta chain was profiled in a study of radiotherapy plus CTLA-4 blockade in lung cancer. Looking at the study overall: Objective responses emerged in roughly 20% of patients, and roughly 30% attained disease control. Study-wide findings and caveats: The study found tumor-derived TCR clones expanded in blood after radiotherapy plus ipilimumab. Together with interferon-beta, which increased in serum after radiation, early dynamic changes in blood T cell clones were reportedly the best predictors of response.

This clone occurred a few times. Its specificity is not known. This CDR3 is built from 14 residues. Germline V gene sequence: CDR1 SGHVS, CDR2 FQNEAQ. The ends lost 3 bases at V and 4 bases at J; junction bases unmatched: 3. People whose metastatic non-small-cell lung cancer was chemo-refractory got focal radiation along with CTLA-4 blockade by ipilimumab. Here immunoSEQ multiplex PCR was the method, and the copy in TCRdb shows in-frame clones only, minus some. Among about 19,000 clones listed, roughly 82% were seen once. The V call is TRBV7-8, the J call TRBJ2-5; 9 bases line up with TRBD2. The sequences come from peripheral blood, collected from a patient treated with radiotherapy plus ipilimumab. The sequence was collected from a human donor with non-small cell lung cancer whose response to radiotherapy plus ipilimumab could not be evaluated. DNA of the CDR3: TGTGCCAGCAGCTTTTTAGCGGGGGCAGAGACCCAGTACTTC. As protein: CASSFLAGAETQYF.